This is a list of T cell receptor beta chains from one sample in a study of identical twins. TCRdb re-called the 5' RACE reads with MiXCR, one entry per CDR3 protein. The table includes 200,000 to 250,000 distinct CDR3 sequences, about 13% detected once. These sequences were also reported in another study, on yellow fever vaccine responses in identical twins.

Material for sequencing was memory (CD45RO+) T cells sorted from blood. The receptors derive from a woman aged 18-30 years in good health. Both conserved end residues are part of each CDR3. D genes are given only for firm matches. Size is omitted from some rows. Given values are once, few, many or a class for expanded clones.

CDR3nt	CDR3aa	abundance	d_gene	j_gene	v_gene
TGTGCCAGCAGTAAACTGGACAATGAGCAGTTCTTC	CASSKLDNEQFF	NA	NA	TRBJ2-1	TRBV6-2/TRBV6-3
TGTGCCAGCCGTTCTGATTCTCAAGCGAACACTGAAGCTTTCTTT	CASRSDSQANTEAFF	few	NA	TRBJ1-1	TRBV19
TGTGCCAGCAGCTTATCCGACGGAAACTATGGCTACACCTTC	CASSLSDGNYGYTF	NA	NA	TRBJ1-2	TRBV7-2
TGTGCCAGCAGCCAGTCCGGGGGGCAAGAGACCCAGTACTTC	CASSQSGGQETQYF	NA	TRBD2	TRBJ2-5	TRBV3-1
TGCGCCAGCAGCCAACCGGGACGGGGTAATGAAAAACTGTTTTTT	CASSQPGRGNEKLFF	few	NA	TRBJ1-4	TRBV5-1
TGCAGCGTGGGGACTAGCGGGGACAATGAGCAGTTCTTC	CSVGTSGDNEQFF	NA	TRBD2	TRBJ2-1	TRBV29-1
TGTGCCAGCAGCAGCCCCTACGGAGCGTACGAGCAGTACTTC	CASSSPYGAYEQYF	NA	NA	TRBJ2-7	TRBV2
TGTGCCAGCAGCCAATCGACAGGGGGCGGGAATCAGCCCCAGCATTTT	CASSQSTGGGNQPQHF	few	TRBD1	TRBJ1-5	TRBV3-1
TGTGCCAGCAGTGCACACAGGGCTGGGGCCAACGTCCTGACTTTC	CASSAHRAGANVLTF	NA	NA	TRBJ2-6	TRBV28
TGTGCCACCAGTGATTTTGGGGCCCCATCTTTCTACTTC	CATSDFGAPSFYF	NA	NA	TRBJ2-5	TRBV24-1
TGTGCCAGCAGCGTAGGGGCGGGGAGCGTTGAAGAGACCCAGTACTTC	CASSVGAGSVEETQYF	few	NA	TRBJ2-5	TRBV9
TGTGCCAGCAGCCTAGCGCTAGCGGGAGGGCCAAGCACCGGGGAGCTGTTTTTT	CASSLALAGGPSTGELFF	few	TRBD2	TRBJ2-2	TRBV12-3/TRBV12-4
TGTGCCAGCAGCTTGGGGGGGCTTGGTTTATATGAGCAGTTCTTC	CASSLGGLGLYEQFF	NA	NA	TRBJ2-1	TRBV11-1
TGTGCCAGCAGCCAAGCGGGGGGGGGCTCCTACAATGAGCAGTTCTTC	CASSQAGGGSYNEQFF	few	TRBD2	TRBJ2-1	TRBV4-2
TGTGCCAGCAGCCCCAAGGGGCGCGGAGAGACCCAGTACTTC	CASSPKGRGETQYF	NA	NA	TRBJ2-5	TRBV7-9
TGTGCCAGCAAAACTGGACAGGGCGACGGCGGCTACACCTTC	CASKTGQGDGGYTF	NA	TRBD1	TRBJ1-2	TRBV27
TGCGCCAGCAGCTTGGCCATGGGGAGCACAGATACGCAGTATTTT	CASSLAMGSTDTQYF	NA	NA	TRBJ2-3	TRBV5-1
TGTGCCAGCAGCCAATCGGAGTCTACCCAGTACTTC	CASSQSESTQYF	many	NA	TRBJ2-5	TRBV3-1
TGTGCCAGCAGTGAGGCTGCTGGGACAGGGCACCAAGAGACCCAGTACTTC	CASSEAAGTGHQETQYF	few	TRBD1	TRBJ2-5	TRBV25-1
TGTGCCAGCAGCATAGATCGGGACCACTACAATGAGCAGTTCTTC	CASSIDRDHYNEQFF	many	NA	TRBJ2-1	TRBV7-9
TGTGCCAGCAGCCAAGCAGGGATAGGAGAAAAACTGTTTTTT	CASSQAGIGEKLFF	NA	NA	TRBJ1-4	TRBV3-1
TGTGCCAGTAGTATAGGAGGGGATCCCGGGGAGCTGTTTTTT	CASSIGGDPGELFF	NA	NA	TRBJ2-2	TRBV19
TGTGCCAGCAGCCGACGGAGAGGTACGCAGTATTTT	CASSRRRGTQYF	few	NA	TRBJ2-3	TRBV28
TGCGCCAGCAGCAAGACCGGAGATCGCTCCTACAATGAGCAGTTCTTC	CASSKTGDRSYNEQFF	NA	NA	TRBJ2-1	TRBV5-1
TGCAGCGTTGTTCCACAGGGCTTTGAGCAGTTCTTC	CSVVPQGFEQFF	many	NA	TRBJ2-1	TRBV29-1
TGCGCCAGCAGCTCCGGGACAGTGGGACAAGAGACCCAGTACTTC	CASSSGTVGQETQYF	few	TRBD1	TRBJ2-5	TRBV5-1
TGTGCCAGCAGTCCGACGGGCCTAAGGGACGAAAAACTGTTTTTT	CASSPTGLRDEKLFF	NA	NA	TRBJ1-4	TRBV12-3/TRBV12-4
TGTGCCAGCAGCCATAGGGGGCCAGAAGGCTACACCTTC	CASSHRGPEGYTF	few	TRBD1	TRBJ1-2	TRBV12-3/TRBV12-4
TGCAGTGCTAGAGTCCGCCGAAGGGGCAGGGAGACCCAGTACTTC	CSARVRRRGRETQYF	few	NA	TRBJ2-5	TRBV20-1
TGTGCCAGCAGCACGGGACTAGCGGGGGGGTTAGCCAAAAACATTCAGTACTTC	CASSTGLAGGLAKNIQYF	few	TRBD2	TRBJ2-4	TRBV11-2
TGTGCCAGCAGCTTAGAACATGAGCAGTTCTTC	CASSLEHEQFF	few	NA	TRBJ2-1	TRBV7-9
TGTGCCAGCATGGGCGTCGTCCGTAATGAAAAACTGTTTTTT	CASMGVVRNEKLFF	NA	NA	TRBJ1-4	TRBV6-1
TGTGCCAGCAGCCCAGGGACAGAATTCTCCTACAATGAGCAGTTCTTC	CASSPGTEFSYNEQFF	few	TRBD1	TRBJ2-1	TRBV3-1
TGTGCCAGCACCTCTAGCGGGAGGGGGAGGGATACGCAGTATTTT	CASTSSGRGRDTQYF	few	TRBD2	TRBJ2-3	TRBV7-2
TGCAGCGTTGGTAATGGACTAGCCAACAATGAGCAGTTCTTC	CSVGNGLANNEQFF	NA	TRBD2	TRBJ2-1	TRBV29-1
TGTGCCAGCAGCGCAGGCCAGGCTTGGAACGAGCAGTACTTC	CASSAGQAWNEQYF	NA	NA	TRBJ2-7	TRBV7-2
TGCAGCGTTGCCTTTCTAGCCGACCTCAACACAGATATGCAGTATTTT	CSVAFLADLNTDMQYF	NA	NA	TRBJ2-3	TRBV29-1
TGTGCCAGCAGTGAGGGACTAGCGGGGGCAGATACGCAGTATTTT	CASSEGLAGADTQYF	many	TRBD2	TRBJ2-3	TRBV6-1
TGTGCCAGCAGCTCGACATCTAGCGGGATAGGAGAGACCCAGTACTTC	CASSSTSSGIGETQYF	few	TRBD2	TRBJ2-5	TRBV7-9